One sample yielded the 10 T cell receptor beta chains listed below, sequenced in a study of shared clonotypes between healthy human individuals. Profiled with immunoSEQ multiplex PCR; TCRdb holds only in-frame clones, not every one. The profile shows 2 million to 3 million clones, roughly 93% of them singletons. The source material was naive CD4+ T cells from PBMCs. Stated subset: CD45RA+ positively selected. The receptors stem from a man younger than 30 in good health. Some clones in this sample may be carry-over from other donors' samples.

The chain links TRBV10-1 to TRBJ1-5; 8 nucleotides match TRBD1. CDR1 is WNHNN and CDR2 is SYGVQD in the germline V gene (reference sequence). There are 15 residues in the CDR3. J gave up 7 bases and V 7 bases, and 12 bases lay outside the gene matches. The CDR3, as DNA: TGCGCCAGCATCGCGAAGGACAGGGCAACCCAGCCCCAGCATTTT. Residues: CASIAKDRATQPQHF.

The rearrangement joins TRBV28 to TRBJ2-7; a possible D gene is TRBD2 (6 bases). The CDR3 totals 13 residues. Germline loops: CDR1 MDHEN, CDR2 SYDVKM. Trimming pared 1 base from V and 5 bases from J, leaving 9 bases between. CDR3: CASSLSSGDEQYF. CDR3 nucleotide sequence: TGTGCCAGCAGTTTATCTTCGGGGGACGAGCAGTACTTC.

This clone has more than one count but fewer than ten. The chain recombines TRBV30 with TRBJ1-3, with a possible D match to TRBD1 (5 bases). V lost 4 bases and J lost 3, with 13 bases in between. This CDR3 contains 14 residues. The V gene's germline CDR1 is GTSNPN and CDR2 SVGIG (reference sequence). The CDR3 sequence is CAWTRGFDGNTIYF. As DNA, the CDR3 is TGTGCCTGGACTCGGGGGTTCGATGGAAACACCATATATTTT. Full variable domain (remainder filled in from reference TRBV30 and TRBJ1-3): SQTIHQWPATLVQPVGSPLSLECTVEGTSNPNLYWYRQAAGRGLQLLFYSVGIGQISSEVPQNLSASRPQDRQFILSSKKLLLSDSGFYLCAWTRGFDGNTIYFGEGSWLTVV.

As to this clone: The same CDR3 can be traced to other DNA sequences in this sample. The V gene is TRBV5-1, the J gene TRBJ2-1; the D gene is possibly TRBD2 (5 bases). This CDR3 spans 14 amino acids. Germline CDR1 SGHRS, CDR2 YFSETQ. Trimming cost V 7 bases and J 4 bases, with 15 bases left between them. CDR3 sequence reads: CASSPDSGYNEQFF. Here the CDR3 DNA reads TGCGCCAGCTCGCCGGACTCGGGTTACAATGAGCAGTTCTTC.

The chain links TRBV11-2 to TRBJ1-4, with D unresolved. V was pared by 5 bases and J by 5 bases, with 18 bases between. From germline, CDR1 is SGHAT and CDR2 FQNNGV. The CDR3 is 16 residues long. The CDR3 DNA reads TGTGCCAGCAGCCCGCATCTATATACCATGAATGAAAAACTGTTTTTT. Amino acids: CASSPHLYTMNEKLFF.

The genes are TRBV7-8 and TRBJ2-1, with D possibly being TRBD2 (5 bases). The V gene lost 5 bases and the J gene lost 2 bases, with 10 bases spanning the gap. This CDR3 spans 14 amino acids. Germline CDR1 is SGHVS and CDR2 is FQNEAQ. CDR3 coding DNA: TGTGCCAGCAGCGCCCAAGCGGCCTACAATGAGCAGTTCTTC. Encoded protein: CASSAQAAYNEQFF.

CDR3 sequence: CASSVAPGQGAQETQYF. DNA for the CDR3: TGTGCCAGCAGCGTAGCCCCGGGACAGGGGGCCCAAGAGACCCAGTACTTC. This chain joins TRBV9 and TRBJ2-5; 12 bases are shared with TRBD1. The germline V gene has CDR1 SGDLS and CDR2 YYNGEE. This CDR3 is built from 17 residues. Trimming removed 0 bases from V and 1 base from J; junction bases left unmatched: 4.

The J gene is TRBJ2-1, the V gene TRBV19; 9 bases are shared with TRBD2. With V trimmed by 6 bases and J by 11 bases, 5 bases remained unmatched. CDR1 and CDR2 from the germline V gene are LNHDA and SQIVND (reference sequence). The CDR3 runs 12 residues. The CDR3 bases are TGTGCCAGTAGGACTGGGACTAGCAAGCAGTTCTTC. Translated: CASRTGTSKQFF. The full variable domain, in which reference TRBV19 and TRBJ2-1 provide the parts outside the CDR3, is DGGITQSPKYLFRKEGQNVTLSCEQNLNHDAMYWYRQDPGQGLRLIYYSQIVNDFQKGDIAEGYSVSREKKESFPLTVTSAQKNPTAFYLCASRTGTSKQFFGPGTRLTVL.

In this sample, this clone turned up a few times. For the CDR3, the DNA is TGTGCCAGTAGTCTAAACTCCGGGTTGAGCTCTGGAAACACCATATATTTT. Protein: CASSLNSGLSSGNTIYF. The chain is built from TRBV19 and TRBJ1-3; D gene uncertain. This CDR3 has 17 residues. CDR1 LNHDA and CDR2 SQIVND come from the germline V gene (reference sequence). Deletions cut 5 bases from V and 0 bases from J, with 17 bases between.

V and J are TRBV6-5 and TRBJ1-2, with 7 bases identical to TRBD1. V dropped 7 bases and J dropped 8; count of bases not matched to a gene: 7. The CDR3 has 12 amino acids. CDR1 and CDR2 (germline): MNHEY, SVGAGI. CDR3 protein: CASKAGTVGYTF. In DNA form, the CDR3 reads TGTGCCAGCAAGGCCGGGACAGTCGGCTACACCTTC.